This is a list of T cell receptor beta chains from one sample in a study of vaccination effects on CD4 cells after COVID-19. The assay was immunoSEQ multiplex PCR, and TCRdb's table has in-frame clones only and misses some. In the table there are roughly 68,000 clones, approximately 78% of which are singletons. These TCRs' antigens remain unknown. This specimen was CD4+ T cells from PBMCs cultured without peptide, taken before COVID-19 vaccination. Receptors were obtained from a human donor who had a prior SARS-CoV-2 infection. CDR3s include the opening cysteine and the closing phenylalanine or tryptophan. A D gene is named only where the DNA matches it firmly. Not all rows give a size; the values are once, few, many and, for expanded clones, a class.

>-|TRBD1|TRBJ1-2|TRBV2
CATSTGANYGYTF
TGTGCCACCTCGACAGGGGCTAACTATGGCTACACCTTC
>-|TRBD1|TRBJ1-1|TRBV5-6
CASTIDRDTEAFF
TGTGCCAGCACTATAGACAGGGACACTGAAGCTTTCTTT
>-|TRBD2|TRBJ2-5|TRBV7-9
CASSSSGHGTSGDETQYF
TGTGCCAGCAGCTCTTCGGGGCATGGGACTAGCGGGGACGAGACCCAGTACTTC
>few|TRBD1|TRBJ2-1|TRBV24-1
CATSDPGQGFLDEQFF
TGTGCCACCAGTGATCCCGGACAGGGGTTTTTAGATGAGCAGTTCTTC
>-|TRBD1|TRBJ2-7|TRBV5-1
CASRLQGGGNEQYF
TGCGCCAGCAGGCTACAGGGGGGAGGTAACGAGCAGTACTTC
>-|-|TRBJ1-6|TRBV7-9
CASSLAPGTGYNSPLHF
TGTGCCAGCAGCTTAGCTCCGGGGACGGGGTATAATTCACCCCTCCACTTT
>-|-|TRBJ2-7|TRBV7-2
CASSLVVARSEQYF
TGTGCCAGCAGCTTAGTAGTGGCGCGTTCAGAGCAGTACTTC
>once|-|TRBJ2-1|TRBV6-5
CASSSVRAGNEQFF
TGTGCCAGCAGTTCCGTTAGAGCAGGGAATGAGCAGTTCTTC
>-|-|TRBJ1-4|TRBV19
CASSIVRFSGNEKLFF
TGTGCCAGTAGTATAGTTCGTTTTTCGGGTAATGAAAAACTGTTTTTT
>-|-|TRBJ2-5|TRBV5-5
CASSLLETQYF
TGTGCCAGCAGCTTGTTAGAGACCCAGTACTTC
>-|-|TRBJ2-5|TRBV28
CASSPPPEETQYF
TGTGCCAGCAGTCCGCCCCCCGAAGAGACCCAGTACTTC
>-|-|TRBJ2-1|TRBV28
CASSEAWGPQFF
TGTGCCAGCAGTGAAGCTTGGGGTCCGCAGTTCTTC
>many|TRBD2|TRBJ2-1|TRBV7-3
CASSLDLAGYNEQFF
TGTGCCAGCAGCTTAGATCTAGCGGGATACAATGAGCAGTTCTTC
>-|-|TRBJ2-5|TRBV3-1/TRBV3-2
CASSHRASETQYF
TGTGCCAGCAGCCACCGTGCATCAGAGACCCAGTACTTC
>-|TRBD1|TRBJ2-7|TRBV7-2
CASSLRDRDHEQYF
TGTGCCAGCAGCTTACGGGACAGGGACCACGAGCAGTACTTC
>-|-|TRBJ1-2|TRBV11-2
CASSLEPAGDFGYTF
TGTGCCAGCAGCTTAGAACCCGCGGGGGATTTTGGCTACACCTTC
>-|TRBD2|TRBJ2-2|TRBV7-3
CASSLGLAGGGTGELFF
TGTGCCAGCAGTCTTGGACTAGCGGGAGGTGGTACCGGGGAGCTGTTTTTT
>few|-|TRBJ1-6|TRBV7-3
CASSLELNSPLHF
TGTGCCAGCAGCCTGGAACTTAATTCACCCCTCCACTTT
>-|-|TRBJ2-1|TRBV15
CATSRGRGSYNEQFF
TGTGCCACCAGCAGAGGGCGGGGCTCCTACAATGAGCAGTTCTTC
>-|TRBD1|TRBJ1-3|TRBV7-2
CASSSDRGNTIYF
TGTGCCAGCAGCTCGGACAGGGGAAACACCATATATTTT
>-|TRBD2|TRBJ2-1|TRBV6-5
CASSYEASGTYNEQFF
TGTGCCAGCAGTTACGAGGCTAGCGGTACCTACAATGAGCAGTTCTTC
>-|-|TRBJ2-2|TRBV11-2
CASSHLRGPNTGELFF
TGTGCCAGCAGCCATTTACGGGGGCCGAACACCGGGGAGCTGTTTTTT